This TCR beta chain emerged from a study of blood T cells in healthy people across ages. From germline, CDR1 is KGHDR and CDR2 SFDVKD. This CDR3 contains 14 residues. For the second PCR, which ran for about 6 to 11 cycles, a sample-barcoded 5' primer and a J-beta primer mix were used. Via MiXCR, TCRdb re-called the 5' RACE reads, giving one row per CDR3 protein. Altogether 630,000 or so distinct CDR3 sequences are present, about 34% being singletons, with the ten largest covering roughly 14%. Of note for this clonotype: Mismatch with germline at one junction end may stem from a read error.

Per individual sample, total RNA of at least 5 micrograms was extracted. V is TRBV24-1 and J is TRBJ1-2; possibly TRBD1 for D (6 bases). This receptor was obtained from a woman of 80 years or more in good health. The sequencing input was blood. This CDR3 is CAASDRQDLYGYTF. The CDR3 coding sequence is TGTGCCGCCAGTGATCGACAGGACCTCTATGGCTACACCTTC.